The rows below give T cell receptor beta chains drawn from one sample of a study of cytomegalovirus exposure and HLA in healthy donors. Assay used: immunoSEQ multiplex PCR; TCRdb lists only in-frame clones, some missing. The sample includes tens of thousands of clones, 60% to 80% of them seen just once. The sequenced material came from PBMCs. These receptors were taken from a woman in her 30s in good health and CMV-seronegative. The CDR3 runs from the conserved cysteine through the conserved F or W. The D gene is left open where the match is weak. Clone size is given for some rows only: seen once, a few or many times, or a class if the clone is expanded.

TRBV4-1	few	.	TRBJ1-4	TGCGCCAGCCGGGAGGCAGGGGATGAAAAACTGTTTTTT	CASREAGDEKLFF
TRBV6-5	.	TRBD1	TRBJ2-2	TGTGCCAGCAGCCGGGGACAGGGACGCACCGGGGAGCTGTTTTTT	CASSRGQGRTGELFF
TRBV25-1	.	TRBD2	TRBJ2-2	TGTGCCAGCAGTGCCCAGCCGCTAGCGGGAGTCGCCGGGGAGCTGTTTTTT	CASSAQPLAGVAGELFF
TRBV6-5	.	TRBD1	TRBJ1-1	TGTGCCAGCAGTTACTCGAACCGAGCAGGGGGCACTGAAGCTTTCTTT	CASSYSNRAGGTEAFF
TRBV10-3	.	TRBD1	TRBJ1-5	TGTGCCATCACACGGAGCGGGACAGGCTATAGCAATCAGCCCCAGCATTTT	CAITRSGTGYSNQPQHF
TRBV5-6	.	.	TRBJ1-5	TGTGCCAGCAGCTTGGGACAAATCAGCCCGGCGGGTCAGCCCCAGCATTTT	CASSLGQISPAGQPQHF
TRBV30	.	TRBD1	TRBJ2-7	TGTGCCTACCAACCATGGACAGGGGTCTACGAGCAGTACTTC	CAYQPWTGVYEQYF
TRBV5-8	.	.	TRBJ1-1	TGTGCCAGCACCCCCTCCCCCGACAGATCACAGATAGGTTTCTTT	CASTPSPDRSQIGFF
TRBV4-3	few	TRBD2	TRBJ2-3	TGCGCCAGCAAAGCCGTCACTAGCGGGAGTAATACGCAGTATTTT	CASKAVTSGSNTQYF
TRBV5-1	.	.	TRBJ2-7	TGCGCCAGCAGCGTTCAGGGGACACCTCGCTACGAGCAGTACTTC	CASSVQGTPRYEQYF
TRBV7-8	few	TRBD2	TRBJ2-5	TGTGCCAGCAGCTTAGGGGGGGGGACCCAGTACTTC	CASSLGGGTQYF
TRBV11-1	.	TRBD1	TRBJ2-3	TGTGCCAGCAGCTCCGGTCGGGGACAGGGGACAGATACGCAGTATTTT	CASSSGRGQGTDTQYF
TRBV7-2	.	TRBD1	TRBJ2-1	TGTGCCAGCAGCACGACAGGGGGCTCCTACAATGAGCAGTTCTTC	CASSTTGGSYNEQFF
TRBV19	.	.	TRBJ1-3	TGTGCCACTGGACTGAACTCTGGAAACACCATATATTTT	CATGLNSGNTIYF
TRBV4-3	.	.	TRBJ1-1	TGCGCCAGCAGCGTCCGGGAGAACACTGAAGCTTTCTTT	CASSVRENTEAFF
TRBV19	.	TRBD1	TRBJ1-5	TGTGCCAGTAGTTGGGCAGGGGGCAAGCCCCAGCATTTT	CASSWAGGKPQHF
TRBV30	.	TRBD1	TRBJ1-1	TGTGCCTGGGAGTCACAGGGGCGGGGTTCGGCTGAAGCTTTCTTT	CAWESQGRGSAEAFF
TRBV25-1	.	TRBD2	TRBJ2-7	TGTGCCAGCAGTGATTACATTGGGACTAGGGGGTACGAGCAGTACTTC	CASSDYIGTRGYEQYF
TRBV2	.	.	TRBJ1-1	TGTGCCAGCAATTTACAAGAGAACACTGAAGCTTTCTTT	CASNLQENTEAFF
TRBV5-1	few	TRBD2	TRBJ2-1	TGCGCCAGCAGCTTGGGTGCGGGGGGACGAAATGAGCAGTTCTTC	CASSLGAGGRNEQFF
TRBV15	.	TRBD1	TRBJ1-4	TGTGCCACCAGCAGAGAGGGGACAGGAGGGGAAAAACTGTTTTTT	CATSREGTGGEKLFF
TRBV29-1	.	.	TRBJ2-7	TGCAGCGTTGAAGATCACCAGGGGGGCGAGCAGTACTTC	CSVEDHQGGEQYF
TRBV27	.	.	TRBJ1-1	TGTGCCAGCAGTTTAAGGCGGGGGGCCGACATGAACACTGAAGCTTTCTTT	CASSLRRGADMNTEAFF